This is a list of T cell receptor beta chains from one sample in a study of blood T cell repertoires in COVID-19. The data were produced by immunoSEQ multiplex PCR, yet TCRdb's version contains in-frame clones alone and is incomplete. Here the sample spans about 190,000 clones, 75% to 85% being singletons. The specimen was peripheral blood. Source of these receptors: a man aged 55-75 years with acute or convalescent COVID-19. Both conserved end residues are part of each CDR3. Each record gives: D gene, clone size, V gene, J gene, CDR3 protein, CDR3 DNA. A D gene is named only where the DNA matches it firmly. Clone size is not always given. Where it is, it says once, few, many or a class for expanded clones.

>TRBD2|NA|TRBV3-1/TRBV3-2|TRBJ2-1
CASSPGSGTQFF
TGTGCCAGCAGCCCCGGAAGCGGGACCCAGTTCTTC
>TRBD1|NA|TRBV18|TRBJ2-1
CASSLRTGTNEQFF
TGTGCCAGCTCACTTAGGACAGGGACCAATGAGCAGTTCTTC
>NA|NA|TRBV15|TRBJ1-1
CATSSKLNTEAFF
TGTGCCACCAGCAGTAAGCTGAACACTGAAGCTTTCTTT
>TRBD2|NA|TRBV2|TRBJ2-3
CASSGTSGDTQYF
TGTGCCAGCAGTGGGACTAGCGGAGATACGCAGTATTTT
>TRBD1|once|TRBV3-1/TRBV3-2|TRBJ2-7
CASSHSDRGLSYEQYF
TGTGCCAGCAGCCACTCTGACAGGGGGTTATCCTACGAGCAGTACTTC
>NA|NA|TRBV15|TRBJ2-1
CATSRGWGHNEQFF
TGTGCCACCAGCAGAGGGTGGGGGCACAATGAGCAGTTCTTC
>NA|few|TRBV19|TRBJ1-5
CASSIDQRGSQPQHF
TGTGCCAGTAGTATAGATCAGCGTGGAAGTCAGCCCCAGCATTTT
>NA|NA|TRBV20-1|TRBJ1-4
CSAIDGEGWEKLFF
TGCAGTGCTATTGACGGGGAGGGTTGGGAAAAACTGTTTTTT
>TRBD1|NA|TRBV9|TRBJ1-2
CASSANRDRGDGYTF
TGTGCCAGCAGCGCGAATCGAGACAGGGGTGATGGCTACACCTTC
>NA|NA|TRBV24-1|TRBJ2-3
CATSDLTGRDTQYF
TGTGCCACCAGTGACCTGACAGGGAGGGATACGCAGTATTTT
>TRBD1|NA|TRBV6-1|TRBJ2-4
CASSETGGRNIQYF
TGTGCCAGCAGTGAGACAGGGGGCCGAAACATTCAGTACTTC
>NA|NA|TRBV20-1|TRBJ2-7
CSAGHYEQYF
TGCAGTGCGGGACACTACGAGCAGTACTTC
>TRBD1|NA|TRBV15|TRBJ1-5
CATSRGGETGHQPQHF
TGTGCCACCAGCAGGGGCGGAGAGACAGGGCATCAGCCCCAGCATTTT
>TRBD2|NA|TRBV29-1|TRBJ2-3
CSVRSGLRETTDTQYF
TGCAGCGTTCGCTCGGGTCTGCGGGAGACCACAGATACGCAGTATTTT
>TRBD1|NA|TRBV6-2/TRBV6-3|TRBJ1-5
CASSRPRTGTNQPQHF
TGTGCCAGCAGTCGACCGAGGACAGGTACTAATCAGCCCCAGCATTTT
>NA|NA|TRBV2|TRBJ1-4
CASNFQGRGGEKLFF
TGTGCCAGCAATTTTCAAGGACGGGGGGGTGAAAAACTGTTTTTT
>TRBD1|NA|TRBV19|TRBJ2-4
CASSNDRGGNIQYF
TGTGCCAGTAGTAATGACAGGGGTGGAAACATTCAGTACTTC
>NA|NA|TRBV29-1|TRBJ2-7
CSVEGAGGRFEQYF
TGCAGCGTTGAAGGCGCTGGGGGGAGGTTCGAGCAGTACTTC
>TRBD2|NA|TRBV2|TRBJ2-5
CASSGLAGQETQYF
TGTGCCAGCAGTGGACTAGCGGGACAAGAGACCCAGTACTTC
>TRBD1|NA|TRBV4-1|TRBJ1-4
CASSQRQGATNEKLFF
TGCGCCAGCAGCCAAAGACAGGGGGCAACTAATGAAAAACTGTTTTTT
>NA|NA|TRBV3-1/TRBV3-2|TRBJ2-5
CASSIRGQETQYF
TGTGCCAGCAGCATTCGAGGGCAAGAGACCCAGTACTTC
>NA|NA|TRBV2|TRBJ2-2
CASRRGEDGELFF
TGTGCCAGCCGCCGAGGGGAGGATGGGGAGCTGTTTTTT
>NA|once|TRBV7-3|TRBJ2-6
CASSTRKGGPGANVLTF
TGTGCCAGCAGCACGAGGAAAGGAGGCCCTGGGGCCAACGTCCTGACTTTC
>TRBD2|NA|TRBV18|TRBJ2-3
CASSPTALSGREGDTQYF
TGTGCCAGCTCACCGACCGCTCTTAGCGGGAGAGAGGGGGATACGCAGTATTTT
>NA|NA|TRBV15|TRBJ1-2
CATSRGTGQRRRGYTF
TGTGCCACCAGCAGAGGGACCGGACAGCGGAGACGAGGCTACACCTTC
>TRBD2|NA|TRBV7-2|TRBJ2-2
CASSLGRRGAPANTGELFF
TGTGCCAGCAGCTTAGGTCGGCGGGGGGCCCCCGCGAACACCGGGGAGCTGTTTTTT
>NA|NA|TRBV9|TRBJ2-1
CASSYRATEDEQFF
TGTGCCAGCTCCTACAGGGCCACGGAGGATGAGCAGTTCTTC
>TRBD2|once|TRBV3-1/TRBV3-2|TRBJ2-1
CASSQTSGSTNEQFF
TGTGCCAGCAGCCAGACCAGCGGGAGTACCAATGAGCAGTTCTTC
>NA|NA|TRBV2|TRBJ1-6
CASNQAGMDSPLHF
TGTGCCAGCAACCAGGCAGGGATGGATTCACCCCTCCACTTT
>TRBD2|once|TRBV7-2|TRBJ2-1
CASSNGLAGAPQFF
TGTGCCAGCAGCAATGGACTAGCGGGAGCCCCTCAGTTCTTC
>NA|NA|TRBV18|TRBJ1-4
CASSPGAGAVKLFF
TGTGCCAGCTCACCGGGTGCGGGGGCAGTAAAACTGTTTTTT
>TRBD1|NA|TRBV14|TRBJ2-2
CASSQETGGITGELFF
TGTGCCAGCAGCCAAGAAACAGGGGGTATCACCGGGGAGCTGTTTTTT
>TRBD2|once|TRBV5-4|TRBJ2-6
CASSSWEAGGSSGANVLTF
TGTGCCAGCAGCTCCTGGGAAGCGGGAGGGAGCTCTGGGGCCAACGTCCTGACTTTC
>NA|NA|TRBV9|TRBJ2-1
CASSPGGSSNNEQFF
TGTGCCAGCAGCCCCGGGGGTTCCTCAAACAATGAGCAGTTCTTC
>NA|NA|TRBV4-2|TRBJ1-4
CASSQGGGTNEKLFF
TGTGCCAGCAGCCAAGGGGGAGGAACTAATGAAAAACTGTTTTTT
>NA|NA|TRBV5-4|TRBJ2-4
CASSLDREVNIQYF
TGTGCCAGCAGCTTGGATAGAGAGGTAAACATTCAGTACTTC
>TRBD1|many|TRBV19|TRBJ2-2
CASRQGANANTGELFF
TGTGCCAGTAGGCAGGGGGCCAACGCGAACACCGGGGAGCTGTTTTTT
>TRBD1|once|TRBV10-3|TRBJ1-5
CAISDIDRGDSNQPQHF
TGTGCCATCAGTGACATCGACAGGGGGGATAGCAATCAGCCCCAGCATTTT
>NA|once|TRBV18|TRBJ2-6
CASSPPTGTIGANVLTF
TGTGCCAGCTCACCACCCACAGGGACCATTGGGGCCAACGTCCTGACTTTC
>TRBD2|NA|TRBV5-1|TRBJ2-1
CASSKGRGLAGNEQFF
TGCGCCAGCAGCAAAGGACGGGGACTAGCGGGCAATGAGCAGTTCTTC
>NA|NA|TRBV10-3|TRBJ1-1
CAISGQGNTEAFF
TGTGCCATCAGTGGCCAGGGGAACACTGAAGCTTTCTTT
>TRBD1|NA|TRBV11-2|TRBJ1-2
CASSITTGSANYGYTF
TGTGCCAGCAGCATAACGACAGGGTCCGCTAACTATGGCTACACCTTC
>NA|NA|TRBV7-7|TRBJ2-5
CASSLGGQGGAETQYF
TGTGCTAGCAGCTTAGGTGGCCAGGGCGGAGCAGAGACCCAGTACTTC
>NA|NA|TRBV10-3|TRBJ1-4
CAISSGEKLFF
TGTGCCATCAGTTCCGGTGAAAAACTGTTTTTT
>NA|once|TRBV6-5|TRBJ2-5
CASSKHRDQWETQYF
TGTGCCAGCAGTAAACACAGGGATCAGTGGGAGACCCAGTACTTC
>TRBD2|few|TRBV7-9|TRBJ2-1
CASSPVIGASGRPYNEQFF
TGTGCCAGCAGCCCCGTAATAGGGGCTAGCGGGAGGCCCTACAATGAGCAGTTCTTC
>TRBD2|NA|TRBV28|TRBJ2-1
CASSPSFMTSGSHNEQFF
TGTGCCAGCAGCCCTTCTTTTATGACTAGCGGGAGCCACAATGAGCAGTTCTTC
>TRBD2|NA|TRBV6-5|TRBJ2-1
CASGLAGYNEQFF
TGTGCCAGCGGACTAGCGGGATACAATGAGCAGTTCTTC
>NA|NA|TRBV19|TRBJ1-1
CASSQPGGGTEAFF
TGTGCCAGTAGCCAGCCGGGGGGCGGCACTGAAGCTTTCTTT
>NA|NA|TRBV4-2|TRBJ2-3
CASSQELQAGTDTQYF
TGTGCCAGCAGCCAAGAACTTCAAGCTGGCACAGATACGCAGTATTTT